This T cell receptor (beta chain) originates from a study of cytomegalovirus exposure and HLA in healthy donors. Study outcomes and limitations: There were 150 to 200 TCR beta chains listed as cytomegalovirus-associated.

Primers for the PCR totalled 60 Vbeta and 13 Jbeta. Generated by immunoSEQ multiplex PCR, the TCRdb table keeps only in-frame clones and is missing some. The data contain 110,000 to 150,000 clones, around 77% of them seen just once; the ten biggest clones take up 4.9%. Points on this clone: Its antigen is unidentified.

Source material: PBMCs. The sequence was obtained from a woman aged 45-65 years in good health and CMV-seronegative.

CDR3 loop: CASGLVPGPGGGETQYF. For the CDR3, the DNA is TGTGCTAGTGGTTTGGTACCAGGTCCGGGTGGCGGGGAGACCCAGTACTTC. V is TRBV12-5 and J is TRBJ2-5, with TRBD2 as a possible D gene (5 bases). Germline values: CDR1 LGHNT, CDR2 FRNRAP. With 0 bases removed from V and 5 bases from J, the gap between germline ends came to 19 bases. The CDR3 contains 17 residues.